This is a list of T cell receptor beta chains from one sample in a study of spatial heterogeneity in lung cancer. TCRdb ran MiXCR on the 5' RACE reads and lists one entry per CDR3 protein. The data show thousands of distinct CDR3 sequences, with roughly 6.7% seen just once and around 12% held by the top ten. The sequenced sample was lung tumor tissue, obtained at surgery. The receptors come from a male donor with early-stage non-small cell lung cancer. Each CDR3 is given with its conserved first and last residue. D genes are given only for firm matches. Clone size, where shown, is once, few, many, or a class for clones that have expanded.

D gene: NA; clone size: medium-sized; V gene: TRBV19; J gene: TRBJ1-2; CDR3 length: 13; CDR3 protein: CASSPDTHYGYTF; CDR3 DNA: TGTGCCAGTTCACCGGACACCCACTATGGCTACACCTTC
D gene: TRBD2; clone size: many; V gene: TRBV20-1; J gene: TRBJ2-7; CDR3 length: 19; CDR3 protein: CSASPAAVSGREGTYEQYF; CDR3 DNA: TGCAGTGCTAGTCCCGCGGCAGTTAGCGGGAGGGAAGGAACCTACGAGCAGTACTTC
D gene: TRBD1; clone size: medium-sized; V gene: TRBV10-2; J gene: TRBJ2-7; CDR3 length: 16; CDR3 protein: CASSERTGWTSYEQYF; CDR3 DNA: TGCGCCAGCAGTGAACGGACAGGGTGGACCTCCTACGAGCAGTACTTC
D gene: NA; clone size: many; V gene: TRBV28; J gene: TRBJ2-4; CDR3 length: 13; CDR3 protein: CASSLRGPHIQYF; CDR3 DNA: TGTGCCAGCAGTTTAAGGGGACCCCACATTCAGTACTTC
D gene: NA; clone size: medium-sized; V gene: TRBV20-1; J gene: TRBJ2-1; CDR3 length: 12; CDR3 protein: CSAKDQYNEQFF; CDR3 DNA: TGCAGTGCAAAGGACCAATACAATGAGCAGTTCTTC
D gene: NA; clone size: medium-sized; V gene: TRBV6-5; J gene: TRBJ1-4; CDR3 length: 12; CDR3 protein: CASKGSNEKLFF; CDR3 DNA: TGTGCCAGCAAAGGGTCTAATGAAAAACTGTTTTTT
D gene: NA; clone size: medium-sized; V gene: TRBV30; J gene: TRBJ2-7; CDR3 length: 11; CDR3 protein: CAWSGQYEQYF; CDR3 DNA: TGTGCCTGGAGTGGACAGTACGAGCAGTACTTC
D gene: TRBD1; clone size: few; V gene: TRBV4-1; J gene: TRBJ2-7; CDR3 length: 14; CDR3 protein: CASSQVGTGGEQYF; CDR3 DNA: TGCGCCAGCAGCCAAGTTGGGACAGGGGGCGAGCAGTACTTC
D gene: NA; clone size: many; V gene: TRBV18; J gene: TRBJ2-3; CDR3 length: 14; CDR3 protein: CASSQGRSTDTQYF; CDR3 DNA: TGTGCCAGCTCACAAGGGAGAAGCACAGATACGCAGTATTTT
D gene: TRBD1; clone size: many; V gene: TRBV2; J gene: TRBJ2-5; CDR3 length: 15; CDR3 protein: CASSERAGGFETQYF; CDR3 DNA: TGTGCCAGCAGTGAAAGGGCAGGGGGCTTCGAGACCCAGTACTTC
D gene: NA; clone size: many; V gene: TRBV10-3; J gene: TRBJ1-1; CDR3 length: 16; CDR3 protein: CAISESSTASGAEAFF; CDR3 DNA: TGTGCCATCAGTGAGTCGAGCACAGCTAGCGGGGCTGAAGCTTTCTTT
D gene: TRBD1; clone size: few; V gene: TRBV7-9; J gene: TRBJ1-1; CDR3 length: 14; CDR3 protein: CASSSQGAGTEAFF; CDR3 DNA: TGTGCCAGCAGCTCACAGGGGGCGGGCACTGAAGCTTTCTTT
D gene: TRBD1; clone size: few; V gene: TRBV29-1; J gene: TRBJ2-7; CDR3 length: 13; CDR3 protein: CSVPGQGESEQYF; CDR3 DNA: TGCAGCGTGCCCGGACAGGGGGAGAGCGAGCAGTACTTC
D gene: TRBD1; clone size: many; V gene: TRBV20-1; J gene: TRBJ1-5; CDR3 length: 15; CDR3 protein: CSAHRQGRGDQPQHF; CDR3 DNA: TGCAGTGCTCACCGACAGGGGAGGGGTGATCAGCCCCAGCATTTT
D gene: TRBD2; clone size: medium-sized; V gene: TRBV20-1; J gene: TRBJ2-1; CDR3 length: 14; CDR3 protein: CSAREGLARGGQFF; CDR3 DNA: TGCAGTGCTAGAGAGGGGCTAGCACGCGGGGGGCAGTTCTTC
D gene: NA; clone size: medium-sized; V gene: TRBV28; J gene: TRBJ1-2; CDR3 length: 15; CDR3 protein: CASRIPGRRIYGYTF; CDR3 DNA: TGTGCCAGCAGAATACCGGGACGGAGGATTTATGGCTACACCTTC
D gene: NA; clone size: many; V gene: TRBV9; J gene: TRBJ2-5; CDR3 length: 18; CDR3 protein: CASSVATGRRYGQETQYF; CDR3 DNA: TGTGCCAGCAGCGTAGCTACGGGGAGGAGGTACGGGCAAGAGACCCAGTACTTC
D gene: NA; clone size: many; V gene: TRBV18; J gene: TRBJ2-7; CDR3 length: 13; CDR3 protein: CASSPGQPYEQYF; CDR3 DNA: TGTGCCAGCTCACCCGGACAGCCCTACGAGCAGTACTTC
D gene: NA; clone size: medium-sized; V gene: TRBV25-1; J gene: TRBJ1-2; CDR3 length: 14; CDR3 protein: CASSEWGTDYGYTF; CDR3 DNA: TGTGCCAGCAGTGAATGGGGCACAGACTATGGCTACACCTTC
D gene: NA; clone size: few; V gene: TRBV10-2; J gene: TRBJ1-5; CDR3 length: 14; CDR3 protein: CANSVLGGNQPQHF; CDR3 DNA: TGCGCCAACAGTGTATTAGGGGGCAATCAGCCCCAGCATTTT
D gene: TRBD1; clone size: many; V gene: TRBV27; J gene: TRBJ2-3; CDR3 length: 17; CDR3 protein: CAAARGLRRDGSDTQYF; CDR3 DNA: TGTGCCGCCGCCAGGGGGCTGCGCCGGGACGGGTCAGATACGCAGTATTTT
D gene: TRBD1; clone size: many; V gene: TRBV6-5; J gene: TRBJ2-2; CDR3 length: 14; CDR3 protein: CAGIGGNNTGELFF; CDR3 DNA: TGTGCCGGGATAGGGGGCAACAACACCGGGGAGCTGTTTTTT
D gene: TRBD2; clone size: many; V gene: TRBV20-1; J gene: TRBJ2-3; CDR3 length: 14; CDR3 protein: CSASTSGTLDTQYF; CDR3 DNA: TGCAGTGCTAGCACTAGCGGAACGTTAGATACGCAGTATTTT
D gene: NA; clone size: medium-sized; V gene: TRBV11-2; J gene: TRBJ1-6; CDR3 length: 16; CDR3 protein: CASRSIRAGLNSPLHF; CDR3 DNA: TGTGCCAGCAGATCCATTCGAGCCGGGCTCAATTCACCCCTCCACTTT
D gene: TRBD1; clone size: medium-sized; V gene: TRBV6-6; J gene: TRBJ2-7; CDR3 length: 15; CDR3 protein: CASSYRWTGDYEQYF; CDR3 DNA: TGTGCCAGCAGTTATAGGTGGACAGGGGACTACGAGCAGTACTTC
D gene: NA; clone size: medium-sized; V gene: TRBV7-8; J gene: TRBJ2-5; CDR3 length: 14; CDR3 protein: CASSRGGQQETQYF; CDR3 DNA: TGTGCCAGCAGCAGAGGCGGCCAGCAAGAGACCCAGTACTTC
D gene: NA; clone size: many; V gene: TRBV3-1; J gene: TRBJ1-1; CDR3 length: 15; CDR3 protein: CASSHIPGSNTEAFF; CDR3 DNA: TGTGCCAGCAGCCATATACCAGGATCGAACACTGAAGCTTTCTTT
D gene: NA; clone size: many; V gene: TRBV3-2; J gene: TRBJ2-6; CDR3 length: 21; CDR3 protein: CASSPYPFPQQTGSGANVLTF; CDR3 DNA: TGTGCCAGCAGCCCGTATCCATTTCCACAGCAGACAGGTTCTGGGGCCAACGTCCTGACTTTC
D gene: NA; clone size: many; V gene: TRBV7-2; J gene: TRBJ2-5; CDR3 length: 18; CDR3 protein: CASSLDVRSVGAPETQYF; CDR3 DNA: TGTGCCAGCAGCTTAGATGTCAGATCGGTGGGCGCTCCAGAGACCCAGTACTTC
D gene: NA; clone size: medium-sized; V gene: TRBV7-8; J gene: TRBJ1-1; CDR3 length: 13; CDR3 protein: CASSRAGRAEAFF; CDR3 DNA: TGTGCCAGCAGCAGAGCAGGGAGGGCTGAAGCTTTCTTT
D gene: NA; clone size: medium-sized; V gene: TRBV28; J gene: TRBJ2-7; CDR3 length: 10; CDR3 protein: CASSDYEQYF; CDR3 DNA: TGTGCCAGCAGTGACTACGAGCAGTACTTC
D gene: NA; clone size: many; V gene: TRBV6-2/TRBV6-3; J gene: TRBJ1-4; CDR3 length: 17; CDR3 protein: CASSSPPWTRLEEKLFF; CDR3 DNA: TGTGCCAGCAGTTCCCCTCCTTGGACCCGACTGGAGGAAAAACTGTTTTTT
D gene: NA; clone size: medium-sized; V gene: TRBV4-1; J gene: TRBJ2-1; CDR3 length: 14; CDR3 protein: CASSHSGAYNEQFF; CDR3 DNA: TGCGCCAGCAGCCATAGCGGCGCTTACAATGAGCAGTTCTTC
D gene: TRBD1; clone size: NA; V gene: TRBV28; J gene: TRBJ1-2; CDR3 length: 17; CDR3 protein: CASTESTIPGQGPGYTF; CDR3 DNA: TGTGCCAGCACCGAATCCACAATCCCAGGACAGGGTCCTGGCTACACCTTC
D gene: NA; clone size: medium-sized; V gene: TRBV28; J gene: TRBJ2-4; CDR3 length: 12; CDR3 protein: CASSSRSYIQYF; CDR3 DNA: TGTGCCAGCAGTTCCCGATCATACATTCAGTACTTC
D gene: NA; clone size: many; V gene: TRBV18; J gene: TRBJ2-7; CDR3 length: 13; CDR3 protein: CASSPPVGYEQYF; CDR3 DNA: TGTGCCAGCTCACCACCGGTCGGGTACGAGCAGTACTTC
D gene: NA; clone size: many; V gene: TRBV4-2; J gene: TRBJ2-7; CDR3 length: 16; CDR3 protein: CASSQDFAQPSYEQYF; CDR3 DNA: TGTGCCAGCAGCCAAGATTTCGCACAGCCATCCTACGAGCAGTACTTC
D gene: NA; clone size: NA; V gene: TRBV6-1; J gene: TRBJ1-1; CDR3 length: 12; CDR3 protein: CASSEFVSEAFF; CDR3 DNA: TGTGCCAGCAGTGAATTTGTCTCTGAAGCTTTCTTT
D gene: NA; clone size: medium-sized; V gene: TRBV7-8; J gene: TRBJ2-1; CDR3 length: 14; CDR3 protein: CASSQAVGNNEQFF; CDR3 DNA: TGTGCCAGCAGCCAGGCGGTGGGGAACAATGAGCAGTTCTTC
D gene: NA; clone size: medium-sized; V gene: TRBV4-2; J gene: TRBJ2-1; CDR3 length: 11; CDR3 protein: CASSQGGEQFF; CDR3 DNA: TGTGCCAGCAGCCAAGGAGGGGAGCAGTTCTTC
D gene: TRBD2; clone size: many; V gene: TRBV5-1; J gene: TRBJ2-5; CDR3 length: 15; CDR3 protein: CASTGLAGTGETQYF; CDR3 DNA: TGCGCCAGCACGGGACTAGCGGGAACTGGGGAGACCCAGTACTTC
D gene: NA; clone size: many; V gene: TRBV30; J gene: TRBJ2-7; CDR3 length: 15; CDR3 protein: CAWSGLGRSAYEQYF; CDR3 DNA: TGTGCCTGGAGTGGATTAGGCAGGAGCGCCTACGAGCAGTACTTC
D gene: TRBD1; clone size: few; V gene: TRBV6-5; J gene: TRBJ1-6; CDR3 length: 13; CDR3 protein: CASSGTENSPLHF; CDR3 DNA: TGTGCCAGTTCCGGGACAGAAAATTCACCCCTCCACTTT
D gene: TRBD1; clone size: NA; V gene: TRBV3-1; J gene: TRBJ2-2; CDR3 length: 16; CDR3 protein: CASSPQGAPNTGELFF; CDR3 DNA: TGTGCCAGCAGCCCCCAGGGGGCCCCGAACACCGGGGAGCTGTTTTTT
D gene: TRBD2; clone size: many; V gene: TRBV9; J gene: TRBJ2-3; CDR3 length: 16; CDR3 protein: CASSVPRTSSNTTQYF; CDR3 DNA: TGTGCCAGCAGCGTCCCTCGGACTAGCTCAAACACCACGCAGTATTTT
D gene: TRBD2; clone size: medium-sized; V gene: TRBV6-1; J gene: TRBJ2-7; CDR3 length: 15; CDR3 protein: CASKGEGLAGEEQYF; CDR3 DNA: TGTGCCAGCAAGGGTGAGGGACTAGCGGGAGAAGAGCAGTACTTC
D gene: NA; clone size: many; V gene: TRBV7-4; J gene: TRBJ1-5; CDR3 length: 14; CDR3 protein: CASSFASPNQPQHF; CDR3 DNA: TGTGCCAGCAGCTTCGCGTCGCCCAATCAGCCCCAGCATTTT
D gene: NA; clone size: many; V gene: TRBV6-1; J gene: TRBJ2-2; CDR3 length: 16; CDR3 protein: CASSEKQGIWIGELFF; CDR3 DNA: TGTGCCAGCAGTGAAAAACAGGGAATTTGGATCGGGGAGCTGTTTTTT
D gene: NA; clone size: many; V gene: TRBV5-4; J gene: TRBJ1-4; CDR3 length: 17; CDR3 protein: CASHFQGYGLGGEKLFF; CDR3 DNA: TGTGCCAGCCACTTTCAGGGGTACGGCTTAGGGGGAGAAAAACTGTTTTTT
D gene: NA; clone size: medium-sized; V gene: TRBV7-2; J gene: TRBJ2-7; CDR3 length: 15; CDR3 protein: CASSQGGGVPYEQYF; CDR3 DNA: TGTGCCAGCAGCCAGGGTGGGGGCGTCCCCTACGAGCAGTACTTC
D gene: NA; clone size: medium-sized; V gene: TRBV29-1; J gene: TRBJ1-3; CDR3 length: 12; CDR3 protein: CSVDTSGNTIYF; CDR3 DNA: TGCAGCGTAGACACCTCTGGAAACACCATATATTTT
D gene: NA; clone size: medium-sized; V gene: TRBV4-3; J gene: TRBJ2-4; CDR3 length: 14; CDR3 protein: CASSQDPRGNIQYF; CDR3 DNA: TGCGCCAGCAGCCAAGACCCGAGGGGAAACATTCAGTACTTC
D gene: NA; clone size: medium-sized; V gene: TRBV5-1; J gene: TRBJ2-7; CDR3 length: 13; CDR3 protein: CASSLAGNYEQYF; CDR3 DNA: TGCGCCAGCAGCTTAGCCGGGAACTACGAGCAGTACTTC
D gene: TRBD1; clone size: medium-sized; V gene: TRBV12-3/TRBV12-4; J gene: TRBJ2-5; CDR3 length: 14; CDR3 protein: CASSWGQVQETQYF; CDR3 DNA: TGTGCCAGCAGTTGGGGACAGGTACAAGAGACCCAGTACTTC
D gene: NA; clone size: medium-sized; V gene: TRBV4-1; J gene: TRBJ2-2; CDR3 length: 16; CDR3 protein: CASNNPARDRTGELFF; CDR3 DNA: TGCGCCAGCAACAATCCCGCGCGGGATCGCACCGGGGAGCTGTTTTTT
D gene: NA; clone size: many; V gene: TRBV5-1; J gene: TRBJ1-1; CDR3 length: 13; CDR3 protein: CASSLERAAEAFF; CDR3 DNA: TGCGCCAGCAGCTTGGAAAGGGCGGCTGAAGCTTTCTTT
D gene: TRBD1; clone size: many; V gene: TRBV4-1; J gene: TRBJ1-2; CDR3 length: 15; CDR3 protein: CASSQGTGPNYGYTF; CDR3 DNA: TGCGCCAGCAGCCAAGGGACAGGCCCTAACTATGGCTACACCTTC